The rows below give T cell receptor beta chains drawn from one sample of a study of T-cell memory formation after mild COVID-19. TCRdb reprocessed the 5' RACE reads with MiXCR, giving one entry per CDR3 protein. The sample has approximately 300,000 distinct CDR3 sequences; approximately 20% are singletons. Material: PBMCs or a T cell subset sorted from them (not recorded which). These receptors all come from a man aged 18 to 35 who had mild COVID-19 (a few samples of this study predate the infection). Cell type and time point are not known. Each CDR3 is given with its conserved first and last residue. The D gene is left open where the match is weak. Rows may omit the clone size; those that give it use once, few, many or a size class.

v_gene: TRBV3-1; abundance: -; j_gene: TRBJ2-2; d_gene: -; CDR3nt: TGTGCCAGCAGCCTTCACAAAGTCACCGGGGAGCTGTTTTTT; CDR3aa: CASSLHKVTGELFF
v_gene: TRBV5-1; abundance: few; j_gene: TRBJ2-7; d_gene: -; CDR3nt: TGCGCCAGCCCTCGGGGTACCTCCTACGAGCAGTACTTC; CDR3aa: CASPRGTSYEQYF
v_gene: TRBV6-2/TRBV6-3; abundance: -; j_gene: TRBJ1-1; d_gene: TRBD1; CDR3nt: TGTGCCAGCAGTGAGAGGACAGGCACTGAAGCTTTCTTT; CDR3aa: CASSERTGTEAFF
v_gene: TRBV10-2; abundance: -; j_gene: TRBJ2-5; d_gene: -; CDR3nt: TGCGCCAGCAGTGACCCCGCCCCGGCCCCATACCAAGAGACCCAGTACTTC; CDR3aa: CASSDPAPAPYQETQYF
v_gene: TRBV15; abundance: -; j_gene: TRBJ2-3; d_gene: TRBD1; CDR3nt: TGTGCCACCAGCTGGACAGGGGGTACAGATACGCAGTATTTT; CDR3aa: CATSWTGGTDTQYF
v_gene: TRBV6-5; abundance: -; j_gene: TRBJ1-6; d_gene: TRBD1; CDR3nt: TGTGCCAGCAGGGCCGCGGCAGGGGGCGCGAGTAATTCACCCCTCCACTTT; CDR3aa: CASRAAAGGASNSPLHF
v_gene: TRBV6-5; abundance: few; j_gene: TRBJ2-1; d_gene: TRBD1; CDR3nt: TGTGCCAGCAGGCCGCCAGGACAGGGAAGATGTTTCTTC; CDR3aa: CASRPPGQGRCFF
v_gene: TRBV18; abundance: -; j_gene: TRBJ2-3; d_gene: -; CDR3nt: TGTGCCAGCTCACCAGGAAGAGATAGGGATACGCAGTATTTT; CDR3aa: CASSPGRDRDTQYF
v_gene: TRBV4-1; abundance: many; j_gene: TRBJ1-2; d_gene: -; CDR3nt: TGCGCCAGCAGCCAGCTCAGGGAAGGGTATGGCTACACCTTC; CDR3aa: CASSQLREGYGYTF
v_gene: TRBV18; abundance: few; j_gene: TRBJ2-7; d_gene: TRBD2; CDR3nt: TGTGCCAGCTCATCAACCGTCCGGGCGGGGGGCCCCTTGGAGTACTTC; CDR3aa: CASSSTVRAGGPLEYF
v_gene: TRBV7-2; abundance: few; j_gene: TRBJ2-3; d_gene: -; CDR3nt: TGTGCCAGCAGCTCCCAGAGAGCAGATACGCAGTATTTT; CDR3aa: CASSSQRADTQYF
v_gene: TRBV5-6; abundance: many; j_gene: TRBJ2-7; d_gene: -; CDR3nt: TGTGCCAGCAGCGTTGGGGACGGACCCTACGAGCAGTACTTC; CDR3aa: CASSVGDGPYEQYF
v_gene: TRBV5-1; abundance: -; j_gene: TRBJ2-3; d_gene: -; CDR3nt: TGCGCCAGCAGCCCAACTCGGGGGAAGACTACGCAGTATTTT; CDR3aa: CASSPTRGKTTQYF
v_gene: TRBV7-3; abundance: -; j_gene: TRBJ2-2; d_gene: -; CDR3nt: TGTGCCAGCAGCTTAAGCAGGGATCACACCGGGGAGCTGTTTTTT; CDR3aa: CASSLSRDHTGELFF
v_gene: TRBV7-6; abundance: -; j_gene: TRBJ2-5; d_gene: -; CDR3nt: TGTGCCAGCTGCCAGGGGCCCGGGGAGACCCAGTACTTC; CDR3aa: CASCQGPGETQYF
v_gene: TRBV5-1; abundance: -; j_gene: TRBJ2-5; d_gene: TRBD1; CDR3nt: TGCGCCAGCAGCTCCCGACAGGGGGGTTCCGGGGAGACCCAGCACTTC; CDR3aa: CASSSRQGGSGETQHF
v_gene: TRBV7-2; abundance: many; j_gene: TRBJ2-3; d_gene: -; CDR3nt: TGTGCCAGCAGGCTGGCGGTTGGGCCGACAGATACGCAGTATTTT; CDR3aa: CASRLAVGPTDTQYF
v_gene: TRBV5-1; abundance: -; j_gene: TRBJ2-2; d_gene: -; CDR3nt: TGCGCCAGCAGCTTCAGCGAAACCGGGGAGCTGTTTTTT; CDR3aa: CASSFSETGELFF
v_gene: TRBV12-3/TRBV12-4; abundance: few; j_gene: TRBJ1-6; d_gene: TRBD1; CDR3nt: TGTGCCAGCAGTCCGCGGACAGGGGGAGAGTCACCCCTCCACTTT; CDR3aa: CASSPRTGGESPLHF
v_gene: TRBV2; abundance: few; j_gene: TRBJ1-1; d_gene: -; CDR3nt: TGTGCCAGCGCCCTAGGGACCGGAGGCACTGAAGCTTTCTTT; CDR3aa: CASALGTGGTEAFF
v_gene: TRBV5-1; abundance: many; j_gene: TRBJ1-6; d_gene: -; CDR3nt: TGCGCCAGCAGCTTGGACGGAGGGAATTCACCCCTCCACTTT; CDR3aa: CASSLDGGNSPLHF
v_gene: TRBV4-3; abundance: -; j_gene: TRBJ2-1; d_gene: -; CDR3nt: TGCGCCAGCAGCCAAGAAGAAATGCGCGGCAATGAGCAGTTCTTC; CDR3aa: CASSQEEMRGNEQFF
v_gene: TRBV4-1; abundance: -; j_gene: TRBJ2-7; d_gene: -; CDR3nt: TGCGCCAGCAGCCAAAGGGAGCCCTCCTACGAGCAGTACTTC; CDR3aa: CASSQREPSYEQYF
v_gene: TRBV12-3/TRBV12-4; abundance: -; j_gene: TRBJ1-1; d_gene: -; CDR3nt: TGTGCCAGCAGCACACGAGGCGGGGCCTACACTGAAGCTTTCTTT; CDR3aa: CASSTRGGAYTEAFF
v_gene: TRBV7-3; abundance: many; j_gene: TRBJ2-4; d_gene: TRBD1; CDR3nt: TGTGCCAGCAGCCCGCAGGGGGCGCTTGGGAACATTCAGTACTTC; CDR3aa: CASSPQGALGNIQYF
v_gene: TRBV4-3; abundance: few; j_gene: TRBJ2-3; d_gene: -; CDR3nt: TGCGCCAGCAGCCAAGTGGTGGGGGGACCCACAGATACGCAGTATTTT; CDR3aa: CASSQVVGGPTDTQYF
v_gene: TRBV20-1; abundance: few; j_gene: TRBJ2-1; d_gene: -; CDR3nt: TGCAGTGCTAGGTCGAATGAGCAGTTCTTC; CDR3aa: CSARSNEQFF
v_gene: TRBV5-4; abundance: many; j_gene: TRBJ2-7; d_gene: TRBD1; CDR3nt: TGTGCCAGCAGCCTACCTGGGACAGGGACATACGAGCAGTACTTC; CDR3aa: CASSLPGTGTYEQYF
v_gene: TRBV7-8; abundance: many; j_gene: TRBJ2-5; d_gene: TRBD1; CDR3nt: TGTGCCAGCAGCTTAGCGAAGGACAGGGGGCAAGAGACCCAGTACTTC; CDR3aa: CASSLAKDRGQETQYF
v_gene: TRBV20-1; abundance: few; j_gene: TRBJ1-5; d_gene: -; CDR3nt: TGCAGTGCTAGAGATCTGAGTGATGGACGGTACCTCCATCCGCCCCAGCATTTT; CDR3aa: CSARDLSDGRYLHPPQHF
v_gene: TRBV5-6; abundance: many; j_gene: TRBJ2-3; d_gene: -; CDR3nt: TGTGCCAGCAGCTTGGTAGATACGCAGTATTTT; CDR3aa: CASSLVDTQYF
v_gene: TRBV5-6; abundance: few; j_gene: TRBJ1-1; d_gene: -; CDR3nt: TGTGCCAGCAGCTTGCGGTCTGAAGCTTTCTTT; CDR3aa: CASSLRSEAFF
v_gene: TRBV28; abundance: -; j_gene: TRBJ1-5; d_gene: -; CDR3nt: TGTGCCAGCAGTTTCGGCCGGGCTGGCGATCAGCCCCAGCATTTT; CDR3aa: CASSFGRAGDQPQHF
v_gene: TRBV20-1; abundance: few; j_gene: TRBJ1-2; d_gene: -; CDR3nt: TGCAGTGCTAGAAGGGACCCTCATGGCTACACCTTC; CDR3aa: CSARRDPHGYTF
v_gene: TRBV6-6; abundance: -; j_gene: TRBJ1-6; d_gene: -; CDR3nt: TGTGCCAGCAGTGTAGGGACAAATTCACCCCTCCACTTT; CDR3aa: CASSVGTNSPLHF
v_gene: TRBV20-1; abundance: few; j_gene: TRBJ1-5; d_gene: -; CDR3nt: TGCAGTGCCTTACAGGGTTCGGGCAATCAGCCCCAGCATTTT; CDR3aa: CSALQGSGNQPQHF
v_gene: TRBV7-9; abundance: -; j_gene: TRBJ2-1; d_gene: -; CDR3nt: TGTGCCAGCAGCACACCGAGGGGGTCTAGCGGTAGGAATGAGCAGTTCTTC; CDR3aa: CASSTPRGSSGRNEQFF
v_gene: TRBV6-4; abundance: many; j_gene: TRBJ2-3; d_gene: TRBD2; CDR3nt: TGTGCCAGCAGTGGGACTAGCGGGGGCACAGATACGCAGTATTTT; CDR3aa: CASSGTSGGTDTQYF
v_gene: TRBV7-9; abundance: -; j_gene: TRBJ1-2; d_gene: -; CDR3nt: TGTGCCAGCAGCTCCGGCAGCAACTATGGCTACACCTTC; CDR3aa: CASSSGSNYGYTF
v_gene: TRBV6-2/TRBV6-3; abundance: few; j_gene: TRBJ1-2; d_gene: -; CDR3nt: TGTGCCAGCCAACGTCGGGCATCGGACTATGGCTACACCTTC; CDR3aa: CASQRRASDYGYTF
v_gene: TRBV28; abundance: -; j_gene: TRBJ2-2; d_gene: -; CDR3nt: TGTGCCAGCAGGGTGGGCCCCGGGAACACCGGGGAGCTGTTTTTT; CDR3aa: CASRVGPGNTGELFF
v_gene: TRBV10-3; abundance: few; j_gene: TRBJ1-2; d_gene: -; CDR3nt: TGTGCCATCAGCGCAGGAGTGGACTATGGCTACACCTTC; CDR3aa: CAISAGVDYGYTF
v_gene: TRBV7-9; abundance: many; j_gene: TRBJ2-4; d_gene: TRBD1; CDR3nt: TGTGCCAGCACCCGTAAACAGGGGGGAATGGGCATTCAGTACTTC; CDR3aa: CASTRKQGGMGIQYF
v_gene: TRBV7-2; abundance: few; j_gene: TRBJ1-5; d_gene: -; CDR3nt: TGTGCCAGCAGCCCGGCGGGGGCAGCCAATCAGCCCCAGCATTTT; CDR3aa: CASSPAGAANQPQHF
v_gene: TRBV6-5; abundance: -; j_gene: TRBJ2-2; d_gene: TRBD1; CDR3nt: TGTGCCAGCAGTTCGACAGGGGGGAAGTCCGGGGAGCTGTTTTTT; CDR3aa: CASSSTGGKSGELFF
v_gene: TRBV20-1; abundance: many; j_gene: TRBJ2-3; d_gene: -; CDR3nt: TGCAGTGCCCGCCCCCCCAGGGGCGCCGTAGATACGCAGTATTTT; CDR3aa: CSARPPRGAVDTQYF
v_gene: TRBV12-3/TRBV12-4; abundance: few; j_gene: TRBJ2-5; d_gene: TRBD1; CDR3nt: TGTGCCAGCGTACAGGGGGCTAGGCTGGAGACCCAGTACTTC; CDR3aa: CASVQGARLETQYF
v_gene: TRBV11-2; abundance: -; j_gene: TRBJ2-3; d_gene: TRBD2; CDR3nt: TGTGCCAGCAGCTTTTGGCTAGCGGGTTCAACCACAGATACGCAGTATTTT; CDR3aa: CASSFWLAGSTTDTQYF
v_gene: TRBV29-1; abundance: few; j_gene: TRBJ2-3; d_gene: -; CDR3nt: TGCAGCGTTGAAGATCCGGGCGGGAGCACAGATACGCAGTATTTT; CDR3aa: CSVEDPGGSTDTQYF
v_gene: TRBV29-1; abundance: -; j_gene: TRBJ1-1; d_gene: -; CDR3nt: TGCAGCGTTGAAGTTGGGGGGTTTACTGAAGCTTTCTTT; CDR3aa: CSVEVGGFTEAFF
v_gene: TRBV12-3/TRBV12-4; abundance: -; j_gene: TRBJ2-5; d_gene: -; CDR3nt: TGTGCCAGCAGTTTACCGGAGGCCCAAGAGACCCAGTACTTC; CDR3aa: CASSLPEAQETQYF
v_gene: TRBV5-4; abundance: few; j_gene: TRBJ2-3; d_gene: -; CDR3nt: TGTGCCAGCAGTCCGAAGGACAGAAGCACAGATACGCAGTATTTT; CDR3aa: CASSPKDRSTDTQYF
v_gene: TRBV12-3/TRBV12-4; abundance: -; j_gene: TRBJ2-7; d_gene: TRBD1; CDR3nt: TGTGCCAGCAGAGGGGCGGGACAGGGGAACCCTTACGAGCAGTACTTC; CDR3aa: CASRGAGQGNPYEQYF
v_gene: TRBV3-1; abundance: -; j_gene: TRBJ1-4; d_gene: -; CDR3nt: TGTGCCAGCAGCCAGGAGGCCTCCGCTGAAAAACTGTTTTTT; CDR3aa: CASSQEASAEKLFF
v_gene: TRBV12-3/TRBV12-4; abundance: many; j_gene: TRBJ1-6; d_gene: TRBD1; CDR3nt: TGTGCCAGCGCCCGGGACAGTAACTCACCCCTCCACTTT; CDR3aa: CASARDSNSPLHF